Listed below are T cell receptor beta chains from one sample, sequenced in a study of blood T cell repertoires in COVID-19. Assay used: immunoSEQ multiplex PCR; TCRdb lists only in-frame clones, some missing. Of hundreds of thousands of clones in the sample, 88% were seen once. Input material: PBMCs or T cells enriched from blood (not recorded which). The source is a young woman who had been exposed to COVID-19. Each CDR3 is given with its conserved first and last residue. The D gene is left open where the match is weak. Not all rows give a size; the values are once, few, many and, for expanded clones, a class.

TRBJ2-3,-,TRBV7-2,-,TGTGCCAGCAGCTTAGGAGTGGCGGAAGTGTACACAGATACGCAGTATTTT,CASSLGVAEVYTDTQYF
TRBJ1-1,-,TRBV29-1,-,TGCAGCGTTGAGGGACACATACGTGAAGCTTTCTTT,CSVEGHIREAFF
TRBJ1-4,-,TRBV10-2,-,TGCGCCAGCAGGCGTGGAGAGGAAAAACTGTTTTTT,CASRRGEEKLFF
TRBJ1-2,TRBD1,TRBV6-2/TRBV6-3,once,TGTGCCAGCAGTTACCGGACAGGGGGCGAGGTAGACTATGGCTACACCTTC,CASSYRTGGEVDYGYTF
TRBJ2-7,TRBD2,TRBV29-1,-,TGCAGCGTTGAGCCTACTAGCGGGAGTCCCTACGAGCAGTACTTC,CSVEPTSGSPYEQYF
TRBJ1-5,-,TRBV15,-,TGTGCCACCAGCAGAGAGTTCGGGGGGCAAGGCAATCAGCCCCAGCATTTT,CATSREFGGQGNQPQHF
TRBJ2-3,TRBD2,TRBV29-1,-,TGCAGCGTTGGGGGACTAGCGGGAGCTCTGGATACGCAGTATTTT,CSVGGLAGALDTQYF
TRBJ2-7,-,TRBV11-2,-,TGTGCCAGCAGCCCCGGGACTTCTTACGAGCAGTACTTC,CASSPGTSYEQYF
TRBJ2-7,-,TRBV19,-,TGTGCCAGTACCCAAGGTGGGGCAGGTGAACCAGTTTACGAGCAGTACTTC,CASTQGGAGEPVYEQYF
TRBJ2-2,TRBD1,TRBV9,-,TGTGCCAGCAGCGGGGGACAGGGAACTAACACCGGGGAGCTGTTTTTT,CASSGGQGTNTGELFF
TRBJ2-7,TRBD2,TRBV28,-,TGTGCCATCCAAGGGACTAGCGGAAATCTCTTCGAGCAGTACTTC,CAIQGTSGNLFEQYF
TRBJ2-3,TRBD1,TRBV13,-,TGTGCCAGCAGCACCACAGGGGGCGGGACAGATACGCAGTATTTT,CASSTTGGGTDTQYF
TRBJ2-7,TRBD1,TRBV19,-,TGTGCCAGTAGAAGACAGGGGGCTTTGGGCGAGCAGTACTTC,CASRRQGALGEQYF
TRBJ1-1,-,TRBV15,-,TGTGCCACCAGCAGAGTGCCCCCGGGATCAAACACTGAAGCTTTCTTT,CATSRVPPGSNTEAFF
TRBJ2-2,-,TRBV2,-,TGTGCCAGCAGTGGAACAGGGCCGGTCACCGGGGAGCTGTTTTTT,CASSGTGPVTGELFF
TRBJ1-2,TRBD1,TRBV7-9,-,TGTGCCAGCAACTTTGGTAGGGACAGGGTGGATGGCTACACCTTC,CASNFGRDRVDGYTF
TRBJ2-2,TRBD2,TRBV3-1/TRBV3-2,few,TGTGCCAGCAGCCAAGGGGTAGCGGGAGTTAACACCGGGGAGCTGTTTTTT,CASSQGVAGVNTGELFF
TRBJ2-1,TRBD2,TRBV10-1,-,TGCGCCAGCAGTGAGAGTAGCGGGAGATTGGATGAGCAGTTCTTC,CASSESSGRLDEQFF
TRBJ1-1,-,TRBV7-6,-,TGTGCCAGCAGCTTAGATAGCCGGGGGGGAACTGAAGCTTTCTTT,CASSLDSRGGTEAFF
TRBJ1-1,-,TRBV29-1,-,TGCAGCGTTGAAGATCTCACTGAAGCTTTCTTT,CSVEDLTEAFF
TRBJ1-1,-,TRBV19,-,TGTGCCAGTAGTGCGACAGTGGGGGCTGGGGCTTTCTTT,CASSATVGAGAFF
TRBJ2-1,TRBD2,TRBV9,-,TGTGCCAGCAGCGTAGGTCTAGCGGAGCTCAATGAGCAGTTCTTC,CASSVGLAELNEQFF
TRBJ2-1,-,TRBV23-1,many,TGCGCCAGCAGTCAATCCCCTCAGTACAATGAGCAGTTCTTC,CASSQSPQYNEQFF
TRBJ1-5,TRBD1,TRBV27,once,TGTGCCAGCAAGGGGACAGGGAACAATCAGCCCCAGCATTTT,CASKGTGNNQPQHF
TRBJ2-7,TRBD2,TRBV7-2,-,TGTGCCAGCAGCCCCCGGACTAGCCGAGGCGAGCAGTACTTC,CASSPRTSRGEQYF
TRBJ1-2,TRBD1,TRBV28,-,TGTGCCAGCAGAGAGACAGGGAAGGACTATGGCTACACCTTC,CASRETGKDYGYTF
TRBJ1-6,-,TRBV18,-,TGTGCCAGCTCACCGGGAACAGGGTATAATTCACCCCTCCACTTT,CASSPGTGYNSPLHF
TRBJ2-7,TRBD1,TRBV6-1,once,TGTGCCAGCAGTGAGGGACAGGGCTGGACGTACGAGCAGTACTTC,CASSEGQGWTYEQYF
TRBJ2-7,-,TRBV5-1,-,TGCGCCAGCAGCTCCCGCTACGAACCTTCCTACGAGCAGTACTTC,CASSSRYEPSYEQYF
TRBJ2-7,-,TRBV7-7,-,TGTGCCAGCAGCTTTAGAAACTACGAGCAGTACTTC,CASSFRNYEQYF
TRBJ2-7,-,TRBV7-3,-,TGTGCCAGCAGCTCACGGGGCGGAGGGGCCCACTACGAGCAGTACTTC,CASSSRGGGAHYEQYF
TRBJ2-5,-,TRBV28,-,TGTGCCAGCACCTTAGGAGCGGCAAACCAAGAGACCCAGTACTTC,CASTLGAANQETQYF
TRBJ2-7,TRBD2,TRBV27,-,TGTGCCAGCGTAGGGACTAATAAACCTTACGAGCAGTACTTC,CASVGTNKPYEQYF
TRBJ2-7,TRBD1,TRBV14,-,TGTGCCAGCAGCCAAGCCCTGGGACAGGGGTACTACGAGCAGTACTTC,CASSQALGQGYYEQYF